This T cell receptor beta chain was captured in a study of shared clonotypes between healthy human individuals (TCRdb year 2020). As for the study more broadly: The cohort comprised a couple of women and a few men aged 18 to 49 years. Per donor, three plates each were used for CD4 naive and CD4 memory, two for CD8 naive, and one for CD8 memory. Per donor, leukapheresis produced somewhere between about 0.94 and 9 billion PBMCs. The study deeply sequenced blood TCR repertoires of five healthy adults to estimate repertoire size and the extent of clonotype sharing between individuals. Libraries were prepared and TCR repertoires were sequenced by different laboratories using diverse techniques, in order to increase sequencing depth and limit assay-specific biases. Beyond this particular receptor, the publication reports: Naive subsets generally had larger estimated clonotype richness than memory subsets did. Pairwise subsampling led to the expectation that sequencing depth would affect the degree of clonotype sharing among donors. Because the study included only a small number of donors, the genetic and exposure-history diversity represented was limited. Sampling was restricted to blood, and TCR repertoires in tissue are likely to differ from TCR repertoires in blood. Across a few donors, about 5.2% of naive CD4, 3% to 3.5% of naive CD8, 2.3% of memory CD4, and under 0.45% of memory CD8 clonotypes were shared. Incomplete sequencing was indicated by rarefaction of sorted-subset datasets, despite the large sequencing depth. Higher generation probabilities were observed for clonotypes shared by all four sorted-subset donors than for non-shared clonotypes.

With regard to this clone: Its antigen is not yet known. No qualities accompany the bases; no much larger clone lies one base away.

The donors were healthy, HIV-negative adults with no recently reported acute infections or vaccinations. All donors were Caucasian adults living in Nashville, Tennessee, USA. Magnetic negative selection was used to enrich CD4+ T cells, after which naive cells were positively selected on CD45RA and the negative fraction became the memory subset. Blood was obtained by leukapheresis, after which PBMCs were separated by Ficoll-Histopaque density gradient centrifugation and cryopreserved in liquid nitrogen vapor phase. Purity and quantity of every magnetically sorted T cell population were checked by analytical flow cytometry. From each sorted fraction, genomic DNA was isolated and quantified by UV absorbance on a Nanodrop 2000c. Sequences MNHNS (CDR1) and SASEGT (CDR2) are obtained from the germline V gene. Clipping removes 7 bases from V and 5 bases from J, with 10 as the unmatched junction base count. Counted from cysteine to phenylalanine, this CDR3 has 15 amino acids. The CDR3 DNA has 45 bases and is translated from base 1.

Using the deep immunoSEQ assay, TCR CDR3 regions were amplified from genomic DNA by multiplex PCR. Extracted genomic DNA from each cell subset was spread evenly across all wells of several immunoSEQ 96-well plates, with each plate serving as a replicate. For sorted subsets, roughly 200 ng of genomic DNA, equivalent to 25,000 to 35,000 T cell genomes, went into each replicate PCR. The purified libraries were quantified using a Qubit 3.0 fluorometer, sized with a Bioanalyzer 2100, and then quantified again using the KAPA Library Quantification kit. A separate single-read 150-cycle Illumina NextSeq 550 flow cell was used to sequence each immunoSEQ 96-well plate. Per the source publication's procedure: Because only junctional sequences without quality scores were contained in the immunoSEQ output, filtering matching that applied to full-length reads could not be performed. Sequences were annotated with PyIR, a Python wrapper for IgBLAST v1.9, using IMGT germline references to assign V/J genes and CDR3. Reads were filtered out if the reads had weak V/J assignments (E-value above 1e-6), no CDR3, stop codons, out-of-frame junctions, or ambiguous translated residues. V3J clonotypes were defined as sequences sharing an identical inferred V gene, J gene, and CDR3 amino acid sequence. Percentage overlap between repertoires was calculated by dividing the number of shared unique clonotypes by the size of the smaller repertoire. Three approaches were used to assess repertoire richness: RTK rarefaction, the Chao1 estimator, and Recon v2.1 estimates of unobserved clonotypes. OLGA was used to compute generation probabilities for all TCRbeta clonotypes that the gDNA method yielded from a few donors. What TCRdb holds here is the immuneACCESS table cut down to in-frame rearrangements. Part of the clones is not present; checked against another copy, under half of the missing clones reflect an unresolved V gene, and the others are unexplained. D and trimming were read from the DNA, whereas the V and J calls and clone size are those reported in that table. The sample table records approximately 1,500,000 clones; approximately 97% of these occur just once. About 1% of the sample is in the top ten clones.

The sequencing sample was made of naive CD4+ T cells sorted from blood. The cell subset or site label, as the study defines it: CD45RA+ positively selected. The chain uses TRBV6-1 and TRBJ2-1, with 8 bases matching TRBD2. This clonotype originated in a young man in good health. The bases are TGTGCCAGCAAAACTAGCGGCTACCACAACAATGAGCAGTTCTTC. Translated, this is CASKTSGYHNNEQFF.